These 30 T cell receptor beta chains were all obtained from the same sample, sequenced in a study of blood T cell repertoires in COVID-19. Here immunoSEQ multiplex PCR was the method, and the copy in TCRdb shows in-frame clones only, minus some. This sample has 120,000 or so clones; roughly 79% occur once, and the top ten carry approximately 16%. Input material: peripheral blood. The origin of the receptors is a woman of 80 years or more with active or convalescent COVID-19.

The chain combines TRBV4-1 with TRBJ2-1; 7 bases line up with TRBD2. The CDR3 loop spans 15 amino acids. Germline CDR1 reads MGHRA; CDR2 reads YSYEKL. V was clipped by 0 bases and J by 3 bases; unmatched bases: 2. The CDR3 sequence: CASSQDPSGYNEQFF. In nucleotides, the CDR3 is TGCGCCAGCAGCCAAGACCCTAGCGGCTACAATGAGCAGTTCTTC.

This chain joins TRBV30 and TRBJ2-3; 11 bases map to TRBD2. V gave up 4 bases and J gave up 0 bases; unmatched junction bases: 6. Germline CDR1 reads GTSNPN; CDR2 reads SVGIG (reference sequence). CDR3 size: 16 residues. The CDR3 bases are TGTGCCTGGACCCCACGACTAGCGGGAAGCACAGATACGCAGTATTTT. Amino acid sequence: CAWTPRLAGSTDTQYF.

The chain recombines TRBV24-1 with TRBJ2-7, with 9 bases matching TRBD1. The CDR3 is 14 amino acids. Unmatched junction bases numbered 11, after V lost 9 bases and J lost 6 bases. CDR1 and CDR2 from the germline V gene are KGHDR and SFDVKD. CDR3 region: CATGATTGGGEQYF. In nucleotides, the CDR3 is TGTGCCACCGGGGCCACTACAGGGGGCGGCGAGCAGTACTTC.

Here the CDR3 DNA reads TGTGCCAGCAGTTTATATAGAGGCGCCTACGAGCAGTACTTC. As protein: CASSLYRGAYEQYF. The V gene is TRBV28, the J gene TRBJ2-7; no definite D call. CDR1 and CDR2 (germline): MDHEN, SYDVKM. This CDR3 has 14 residues. V dropped 1 base and J dropped 2 bases, with 9 bases sitting between them.

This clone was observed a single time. CDR3 residues: CASSVGLAGTDTQYF. The CDR3 bases are TGTGCCAGCAGCGTGGGACTAGCGGGCACAGATACGCAGTATTTT. The chain has TRBV9 and TRBJ2-3; 11 bases agree with TRBD2. The CDR3 contains 15 residues. The junction had 0 bases not matched to a gene; V was cut back by 2 bases and J by 1 base. CDR1 is SGDLS, CDR2 YYNGEE, per germline.

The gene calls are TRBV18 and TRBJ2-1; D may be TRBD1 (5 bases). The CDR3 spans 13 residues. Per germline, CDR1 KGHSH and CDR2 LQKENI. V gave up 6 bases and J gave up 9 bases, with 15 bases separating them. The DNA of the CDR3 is TGTGCCAGCTCGTCTGCGGCTAGGGGTGAGCAGTTCTTC. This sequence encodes CASSSAARGEQFF.

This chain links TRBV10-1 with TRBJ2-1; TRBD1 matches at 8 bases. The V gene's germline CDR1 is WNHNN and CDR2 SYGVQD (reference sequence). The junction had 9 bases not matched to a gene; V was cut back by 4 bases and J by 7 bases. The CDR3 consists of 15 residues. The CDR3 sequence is CASSGTGTANNEQFF. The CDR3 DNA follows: TGCGCCAGCAGTGGGACAGGGACCGCAAATAATGAGCAGTTCTTC.

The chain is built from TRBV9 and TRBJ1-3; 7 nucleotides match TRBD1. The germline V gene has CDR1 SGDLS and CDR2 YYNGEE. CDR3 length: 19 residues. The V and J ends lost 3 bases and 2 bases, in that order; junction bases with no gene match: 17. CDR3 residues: CASSASRTGWDTTGNTIYF. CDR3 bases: TGTGCCAGCAGCGCCTCCCGGACAGGATGGGACACGACTGGAAACACCATATATTTT. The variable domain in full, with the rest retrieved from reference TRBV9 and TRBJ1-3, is DSGVTQTPKHLITATGQRVTLRCSPRSGDLSVYWYQQSLDQGLQFLIQYYNGEERAKGNILERFSAQQFPDLHSELNLSSLELGDSALYFCASSASRTGWDTTGNTIYFGEGSWLTVV.

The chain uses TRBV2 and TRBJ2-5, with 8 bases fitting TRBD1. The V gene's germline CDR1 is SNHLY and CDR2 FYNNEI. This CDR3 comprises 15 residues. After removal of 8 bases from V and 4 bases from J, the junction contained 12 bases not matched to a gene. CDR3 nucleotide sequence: TGTGCCAGCCGACCGGACAGGGTCTACCTAGAGACCCAGTACTTC. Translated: CASRPDRVYLETQYF. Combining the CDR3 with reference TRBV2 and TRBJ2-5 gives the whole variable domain EPEVTQTPSHQVTQMGQEVILRCVPISNHLYFYWYRQILGQKVEFLVSFYNNEISEKSEIFDDQFSVERPDGSNFTLKIRSTKLEDSAMYFCASRPDRVYLETQYFGPGTRLLVL.

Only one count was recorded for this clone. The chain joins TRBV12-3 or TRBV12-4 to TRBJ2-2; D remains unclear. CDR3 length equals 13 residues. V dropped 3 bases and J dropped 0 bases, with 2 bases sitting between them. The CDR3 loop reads CASSFTNTGELFF. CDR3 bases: TGTGCCAGCAGTTTTACGAACACCGGGGAGCTGTTTTTT.

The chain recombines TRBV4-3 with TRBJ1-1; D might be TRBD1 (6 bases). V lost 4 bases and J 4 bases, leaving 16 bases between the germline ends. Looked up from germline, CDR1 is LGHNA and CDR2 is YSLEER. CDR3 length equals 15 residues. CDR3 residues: CASSLSRQGSTEAFF. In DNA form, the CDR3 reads TGCGCCAGCAGCCTTAGCCGCCAGGGGAGCACTGAAGCTTTCTTT.

The CDR3 DNA follows: TGCAGCGTACTGGGGACAGGGGACTACGAGCAGTACTTC. Translation: CSVLGTGDYEQYF. V is TRBV29-1 and J is TRBJ2-7, with TRBD1 matching over 10 bases. Germline V gene data show CDR1 as SQVTM and CDR2 as ANQGSEA. The length of the CDR3 is 13 residues. The trim removed 6 bases at V and 3 bases at J, leaving 5 bases unmatched.

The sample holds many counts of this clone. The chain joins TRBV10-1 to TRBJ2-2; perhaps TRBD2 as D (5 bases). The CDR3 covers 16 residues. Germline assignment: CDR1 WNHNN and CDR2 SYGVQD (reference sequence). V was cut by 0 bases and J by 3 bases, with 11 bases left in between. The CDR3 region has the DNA TGCGCCAGCAGTGAGTCGTCGGGATCGGACACCGGGGAGCTGTTTTTT. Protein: CASSESSGSDTGELFF.

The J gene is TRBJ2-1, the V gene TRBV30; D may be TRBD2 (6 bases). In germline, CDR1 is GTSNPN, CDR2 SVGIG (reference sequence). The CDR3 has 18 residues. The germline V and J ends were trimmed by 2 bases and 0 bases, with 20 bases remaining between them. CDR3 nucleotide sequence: TGTGCCTGGAGTCGAGCTTTATCCCGGGGGAGCTCCTACAATGAGCAGTTCTTC. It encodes CAWSRALSRGSSYNEQFF.

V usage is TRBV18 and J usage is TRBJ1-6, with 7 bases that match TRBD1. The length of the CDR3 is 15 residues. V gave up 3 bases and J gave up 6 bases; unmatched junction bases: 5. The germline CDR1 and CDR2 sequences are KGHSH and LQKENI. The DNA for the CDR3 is TGTGCCAGCTCACCCGGACAGGCTGCTAATTCACCCCTCCACTTT. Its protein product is CASSPGQAANSPLHF.

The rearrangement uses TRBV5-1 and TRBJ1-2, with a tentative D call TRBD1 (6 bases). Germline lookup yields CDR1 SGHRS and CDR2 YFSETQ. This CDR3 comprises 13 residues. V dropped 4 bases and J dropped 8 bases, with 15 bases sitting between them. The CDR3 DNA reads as TGCGCCAGCAGCCTGGACAGTACGACCGGCTACACCTTC. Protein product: CASSLDSTTGYTF.

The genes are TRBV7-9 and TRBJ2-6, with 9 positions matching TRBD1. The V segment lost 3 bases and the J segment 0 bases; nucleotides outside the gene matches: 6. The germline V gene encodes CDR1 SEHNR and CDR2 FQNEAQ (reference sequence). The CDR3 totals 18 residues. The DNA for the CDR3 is TGTGCCAGCAGCTTCCCGGGACAGGGCCGCTCTGGGGCCAACGTCCTGACTTTC. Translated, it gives CASSFPGQGRSGANVLTF.

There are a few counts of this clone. CDR3 nucleotide sequence: TGCGCCAGCAGCCAGGAGGCGGGGCTAGCGGTTTCCCAGGGGCAGTATTTT. Translating it yields CASSQEAGLAVSQGQYF. The gene calls are TRBV4-1 and TRBJ2-3; 7 bases line up with TRBD2. The CDR3 spans 17 residues. The ends lost 3 bases at V and 11 bases at J; junction bases unmatched: 20. The germline CDR1 and CDR2 sequences are MGHRA and YSYEKL.

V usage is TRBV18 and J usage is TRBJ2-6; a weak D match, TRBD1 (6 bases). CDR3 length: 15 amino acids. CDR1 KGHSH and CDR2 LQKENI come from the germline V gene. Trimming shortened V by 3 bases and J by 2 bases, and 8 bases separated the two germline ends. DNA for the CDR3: TGTGCCAGCTCACCTTACAGGGCTGGGGCCAACGTCCTGACTTTC. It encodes CASSPYRAGANVLTF.

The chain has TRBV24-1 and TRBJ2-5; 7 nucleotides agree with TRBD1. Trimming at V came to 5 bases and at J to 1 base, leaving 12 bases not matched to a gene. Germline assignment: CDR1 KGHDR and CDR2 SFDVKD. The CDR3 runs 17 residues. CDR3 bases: TGTGCCACCAGTGGACCCTCCGCCTCAGGGGGCCAAGAGACCCAGTACTTC. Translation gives CATSGPSASGGQETQYF.

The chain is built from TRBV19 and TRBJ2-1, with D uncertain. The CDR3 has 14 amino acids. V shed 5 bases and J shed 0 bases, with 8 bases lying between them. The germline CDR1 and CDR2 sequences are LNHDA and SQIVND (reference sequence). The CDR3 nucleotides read TGTGCCAGTAGTTCAGGATCCTCCTACAATGAGCAGTTCTTC. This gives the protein CASSSGSSYNEQFF.

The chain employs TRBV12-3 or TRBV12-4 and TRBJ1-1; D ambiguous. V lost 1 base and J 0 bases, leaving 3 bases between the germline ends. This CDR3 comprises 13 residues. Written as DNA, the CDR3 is TGTGCCAGCAGTTTAGACATGAACACTGAAGCTTTCTTT. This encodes CASSLDMNTEAFF.

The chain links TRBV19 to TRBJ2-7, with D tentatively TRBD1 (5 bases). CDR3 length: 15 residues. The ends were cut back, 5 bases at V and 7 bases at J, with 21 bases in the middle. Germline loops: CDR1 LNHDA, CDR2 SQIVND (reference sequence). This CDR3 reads CASSPRRGGAWEQYF. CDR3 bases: TGTGCCAGTAGTCCCCGGCGAGGTGGGGCTTGGGAGCAGTACTTC.

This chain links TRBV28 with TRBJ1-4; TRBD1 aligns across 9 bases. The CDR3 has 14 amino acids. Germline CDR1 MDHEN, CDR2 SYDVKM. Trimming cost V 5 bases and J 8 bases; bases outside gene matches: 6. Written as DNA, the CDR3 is TGTGCCAGCAGTATCTGGACAGGGGACGAAAAACTGTTTTTT. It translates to CASSIWTGDEKLFF.

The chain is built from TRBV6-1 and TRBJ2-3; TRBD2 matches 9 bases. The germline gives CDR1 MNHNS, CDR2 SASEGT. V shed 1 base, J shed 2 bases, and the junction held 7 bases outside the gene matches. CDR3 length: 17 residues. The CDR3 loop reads CASSEGATSGFTDTQYF. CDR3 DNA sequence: TGTGCCAGCAGTGAAGGGGCGACTAGCGGTTTCACAGATACGCAGTATTTT.

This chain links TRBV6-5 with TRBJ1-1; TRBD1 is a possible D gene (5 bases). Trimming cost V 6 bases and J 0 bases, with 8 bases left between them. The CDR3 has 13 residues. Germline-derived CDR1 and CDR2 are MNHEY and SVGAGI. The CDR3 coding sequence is TGTGCCAGCAGCCGGGGGATGAACACTGAAGCTTTCTTT. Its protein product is CASSRGMNTEAFF.

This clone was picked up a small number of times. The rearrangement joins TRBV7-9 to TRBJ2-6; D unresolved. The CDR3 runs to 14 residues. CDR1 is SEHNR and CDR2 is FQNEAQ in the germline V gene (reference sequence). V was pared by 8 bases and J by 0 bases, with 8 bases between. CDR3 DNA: TGTGCCAGCCCTCCGTACTCTGGGGCCAACGTCCTGACTTTC. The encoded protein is CASPPYSGANVLTF. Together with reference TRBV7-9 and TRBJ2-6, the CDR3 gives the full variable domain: DTGVSQNPRHKITKRGQNVTFRCDPISEHNRLYWYRQTLGQGPEFLTYFQNEAQLEKSRLLSDRFSAERPKGSFSTLEIQRTEQGDSAMYLCASPPYSGANVLTFGAGSRLTVL.

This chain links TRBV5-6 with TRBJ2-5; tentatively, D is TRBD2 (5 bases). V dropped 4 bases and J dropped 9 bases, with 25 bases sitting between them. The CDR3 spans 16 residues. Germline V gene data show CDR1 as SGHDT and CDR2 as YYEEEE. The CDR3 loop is CASSLTSGLNQWAQYF. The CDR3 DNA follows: TGTGCCAGCAGCCTAACCAGCGGCTTGAATCAGTGGGCCCAGTACTTC.

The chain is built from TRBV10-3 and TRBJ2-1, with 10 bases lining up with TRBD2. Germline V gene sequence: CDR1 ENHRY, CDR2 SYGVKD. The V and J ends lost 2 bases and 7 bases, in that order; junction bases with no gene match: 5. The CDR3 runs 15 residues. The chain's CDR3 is CAISEASGSGNEQFF. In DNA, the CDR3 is TGTGCCATCAGTGAGGCTAGCGGGAGTGGGAATGAGCAGTTCTTC.

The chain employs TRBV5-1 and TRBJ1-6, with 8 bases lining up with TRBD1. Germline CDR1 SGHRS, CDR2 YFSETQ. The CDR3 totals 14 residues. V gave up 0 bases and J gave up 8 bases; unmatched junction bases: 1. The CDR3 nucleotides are TGCGCCAGCAGCTTGGTCAGGGGGCATTCACCCCTCCACTTT. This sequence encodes CASSLVRGHSPLHF. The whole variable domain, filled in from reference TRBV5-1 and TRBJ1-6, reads KAGVTQTPRYLIKTRGQQVTLSCSPISGHRSVSWYQQTPGQGLQFLFEYFSETQRNKGNFPGRFSGRQFSNSRSEMNVSTLELGDSALYLCASSLVRGHSPLHFGNGTRLTVT.